This TCR beta chain was documented in a study of T cell repertoires in cytomegalovirus infection. Study overall: CMV infection together with matching HLA type was indicated by public TCR beta signatures. Study results and caveats: Cumulative public TCR beta family frequency identified carriers of CMV plus the relevant HLA. Ex vivo responses were dominated by HLA-C-restricted CMV-specific TCR beta clonotypes.

V was clipped by 6 bases and J by 6 bases, with 15 bases between them. The CDR3 runs 15 residues. Germline V lookup: CDR1 MNHNS, CDR2 SASEGT. TCRdb reanalysed the reads using MiXCR and keeps one entry per CDR3 protein. This table holds more than 90,000 distinct CDR3 sequences, around 10% found once. This clonotype was seen ten or more times. Its antigen is unidentified. Sequencing was performed on PBMCs, sequenced either directly or after in vitro stimulation (not recorded which). This sequence joins TRBV6-1 and TRBJ1-6; D gene unclear. This TCR derives from a human donor in good health (CMV status not recorded). Some clones in this sample may be carry-over from other donors' samples. CDR3 sequence (DNA): TGTGCCAGCAGCCGAAACCGGTGGATTAATTCACCCCTCCACTTT. Amino acid sequence: CASSRNRWINSPLHF.